This T cell receptor (beta chain) is from a study of PD-L1 blockade in urothelial cancer. Measured with immunoSEQ multiplex PCR; TCRdb has only the in-frame clones, and not every one. The data show about 45,000 clones, with around 88% seen just once and about 4% held by the top ten. V was pared by 3 bases and J by 8 bases, with 6 bases of the junction left unmatched. From germline, CDR1 is MDHEN and CDR2 SYDVKM. The CDR3 consists of 13 residues. The clonotype comes from an elderly man with urothelial cancer. Sequences were derived from PBMCs, sampled around atezolizumab (anti-PD-L1) treatment. The genes are TRBV28 and TRBJ1-2; 7 nucleotides align to TRBD1. The CDR3, as DNA: TGTGCCAGCAGTTTGGAGGGGGCGAGGGGCTACACCTTC. Translated, it gives CASSLEGARGYTF.